Following are 6 T cell receptor beta chains from one sample sequenced in a study of post-analysis software for immune sequencing data. Study-level points and caveats: Patients carried five TRBV segments more frequently than controls did, and TRBV5-6, TRBV5-1 and TRBV20-1 were among them.

Unique molecular identifiers were present in the TCR beta cDNA libraries. TCRdb reprocessed the PCR reads with MiXCR, giving one entry per CDR3 protein. The top ten clones hold around 0.6% of a sample with some 690,000 distinct CDR3 sequences, 30% of them seen once. These TCRs are of unknown antigen specificity. The sequencing input was blood. All receptors come from a girl aged 5 to 17 with multiple sclerosis.

In its sample, this clonotype was seen a few times. The rearrangement uses TRBV2 and TRBJ2-2, with D possibly being TRBD1 or TRBD2 (5 bases each). Germline assignment: CDR1 SNHLY and CDR2 FYNNEI. CDR3 size: 14 residues. Trimming shortened V by 11 bases and J by 3 bases, and 16 bases separated the two germline ends. CDR3 coding DNA: TGTGCCTCCGTAACCCTGGGGGACACCGGGGAGCTGTTTTTT. It codes for CASVTLGDTGELFF.

The V gene is TRBV5-1, the J gene TRBJ2-5, with 8 bases aligning to TRBD2. J lost 4 bases, V lost 0 bases, and 8 bases had no gene match. The germline CDR1 and CDR2 sequences are SGHRS and YFSETQ. The CDR3 length is 16 residues. CDR3 residues: CASSLEGSGIRETQYF. The CDR3 region has the DNA TGCGCCAGCAGCTTGGAGGGTAGCGGGATTAGAGAGACCCAGTACTTC.

V gene TRBV10-3 combines with J gene TRBJ1-5, with 7 positions matching TRBD1. V trimming: 6 bases; J trimming: 5 bases; junction bases outside the gene matches: 4. CDR1 and CDR2 from the germline V gene are ENHRY and SYGVKD. The CDR3 loop spans 13 amino acids. In DNA, the CDR3 is TGTGCCATCAGGACCGGACAGGATCAGCCCCAGCATTTT. Its protein product is CAIRTGQDQPQHF.

The chain employs TRBV7-2 and TRBJ2-1; 11 bases are shared with TRBD2. The CDR3 contains 19 residues. Looked up from germline, CDR1 is SGHTA and CDR2 is FQGNSA. Trimming removed 1 base from V and 2 bases from J; junction bases left unmatched: 10. The CDR3 here is CASSLDLLVAGGPYNEQFF. For the CDR3, the DNA is TGTGCCAGCAGCTTAGATCTTCTTGTAGCGGGAGGGCCCTACAATGAGCAGTTCTTC.

This clonotype occurred a few times. The V call is TRBV28, the J call TRBJ2-7; D is ambiguous. The CDR3 totals 11 residues. The germline CDR1 and CDR2 sequences are MDHEN and SYDVKM. The CDR3 spells CYVWGSYEQYF. In DNA, the CDR3 is TGTTACGTGTGGGGCTCCTACGAGCAGTACTTC.

This clonotype has ten or more counts. The gene calls are TRBV6-5 and TRBJ1-2; D is uncertain. Trimming pared 5 bases from V and 5 bases from J, leaving 6 bases between. The CDR3 has 11 residues. The germline V gene encodes CDR1 MNHEY and CDR2 SVGAGI. CDR3 in amino acids: CASSAGYGYTF. CDR3 nucleotide sequence: TGTGCCAGCAGTGCGGGATATGGCTACACCTTC.